Listed below are T cell receptor beta chains from one sample, sequenced in a study of response to subunit inactivated influenza vaccine. TCRdb independently ran MiXCR on the RT-PCR reads; one entry per CDR3 protein. The sample yields a few hundred thousand distinct CDR3 sequences, 9.5% to 12% seen once. Sequenced here: PBMCs from blood, sampled more than 35 days after vaccination. The receptors originated from a man aged 50-60 years who received an inactivated influenza vaccine. Both conserved end residues are part of each CDR3. D genes are given only for firm matches. Clone size is not always given. Where it is, it says once, few, many or a class for expanded clones.

many,TRBJ2-7,TRBV7-6,TRBD2,CASSLASSGRRAYEQYF,TGTGCCAGCAGCTTAGCTTCTAGCGGGAGGAGAGCCTACGAGCAGTACTTC
few,TRBJ2-1,TRBV24-1,TRBD1,CATSTGGSGQFF,TGTGCCACCAGTACAGGGGGTTCCGGGCAGTTCTTC
few,TRBJ1-2,TRBV6-1,TRBD1,CASRSLLPGQGKFYGYTF,TGTGCCAGCAGGTCCCTTCTTCCGGGACAGGGGAAATTTTATGGCTACACCTTC
.,TRBJ2-3,TRBV4-1,.,CASSQDQGPVTTQYF,TGCGCCAGCAGCCAAGATCAGGGCCCCGTGACGACGCAGTATTTT
.,TRBJ1-1,TRBV11-2,.,CASSLGLQSTEAFF,TGTGCCAGCAGCTTAGGACTTCAGTCCACTGAAGCTTTCTTT
few,TRBJ2-1,TRBV10-3,.,CAISEVVSGHNEQFF,TGTGCCATCAGTGAAGTGGTATCCGGGCACAATGAGCAGTTCTTC
.,TRBJ2-2,TRBV20-1,.,CSALISGTGELFF,TGCAGTGCCTTGATTAGCGGCACCGGGGAGCTGTTTTTT
few,TRBJ2-7,TRBV7-2,TRBD2,CASSLGPGTNNPYEQYF,TGTGCCAGCAGCTTAGGTCCCGGGACTAACAACCCCTACGAGCAGTACTTC
.,TRBJ1-1,TRBV4-2,.,CASSQGPGTPINTEAFF,TGTGCCAGCAGCCAAGGTCCCGGGACACCGATTAACACTGAAGCTTTCTTT
.,TRBJ2-5,TRBV11-2,TRBD2,CASSYGRALRETQYF,TGTGCCAGCAGCTACGGGAGGGCCTTACGAGAGACCCAGTACTTC
.,TRBJ1-5,TRBV6-5,.,CASSSDRRKGSNQPQHF,TGTGCCAGCAGTTCCGACAGGAGGAAGGGGAGCAATCAGCCCCAGCATTTT
.,TRBJ2-3,TRBV3-1,TRBD2,CASSQFGTSGTDTQYF,TGTGCCAGCAGCCAATTTGGAACTAGCGGCACGGATACGCAGTATTTT
.,TRBJ2-1,TRBV10-3,TRBD2,CAIKWGSGISSYNEQFF,TGTGCCATCAAGTGGGGTAGCGGGATTAGCTCCTACAATGAGCAGTTCTTC
.,TRBJ2-3,TRBV20-1,.,CSARSRRRDTQYF,TGCAGTGCTAGATCAAGACGGAGAGATACGCAGTATTTT
few,TRBJ2-3,TRBV28,TRBD2,CASTTSGGNLYTQYF,TGTGCCAGCACGACTAGCGGGGGGAACCTCTATACGCAGTATTTT
.,TRBJ2-2,TRBV20-1,.,CSARDLSTAVNTGELFF,TGCAGTGCTAGAGATTTGTCGACAGCCGTGAACACCGGGGAGCTGTTTTTT
.,TRBJ2-2,TRBV7-8,.,CASSLARRTGVLFF,TGTGCCAGCAGCTTAGCGAGGCGCACCGGGGTGCTGTTTTTT
.,TRBJ2-1,TRBV3-1,TRBD2,CASSQVGSGSVQFF,TGTGCCAGCAGCCAAGTCGGTAGCGGGAGTGTGCAGTTCTTC
.,TRBJ2-7,TRBV12-3/TRBV12-4,.,CASSPTRAGPSREQYF,TGTGCCAGCAGTCCAACTAGGGCGGGACCCAGCCGGGAGCAGTACTTC
few,TRBJ2-7,TRBV4-2,TRBD1,CASSPGTGSFYEQYF,TGTGCCAGCAGCCCAGGGACAGGGAGTTTTTACGAGCAGTACTTC
many,TRBJ2-7,TRBV5-1,.,CASSRRTQYEQYF,TGCGCCAGCAGCCGACGGACACAGTACGAGCAGTACTTC
few,TRBJ2-3,TRBV7-9,.,CASSLVVIGPRTDTQYF,TGTGCCAGCAGCTTAGTGGTTATAGGCCCAAGGACAGATACGCAGTATTTT
.,TRBJ2-7,TRBV4-3,.,CASSQRSGHYYYEQYF,TGCGCCAGCAGCCAACGCTCCGGACACTATTACTACGAGCAGTACTTC
.,TRBJ2-2,TRBV15,.,CATSRSSGVNTGELFF,TGTGCCACCAGCAGATCCTCAGGGGTGAACACCGGGGAGCTGTTTTTT
few,TRBJ2-5,TRBV28,TRBD2,CASSAGGEETQYF,TGTGCCAGCAGCGCGGGGGGGGAAGAGACCCAGTACTTC